This is a list of T cell receptor beta chains from one sample in a study of shared clonotypes between healthy human individuals. Libraries were prepared by immunoSEQ multiplex PCR; TCRdb keeps only in-frame clonotypes and omits some of them. The sample holds about 690,000 clones, 80% to 95% seen once. Sequencing used memory CD8+ T cells from PBMCs. These TCRs come from a man between 18 and 35 years old in good health. Some clones in this sample may be carry-over from other donors' samples. The CDR3 runs from the conserved cysteine through the conserved F or W. D genes are given only for firm matches. Clone size is stated in some rows and not others, as once, few, many or a class when expanded.

j_gene,abundance,d_gene,v_gene,CDR3nt,CDR3aa
TRBJ2-7,.,TRBD2,TRBV5-4,TGTGCCAGCAGCTTGGCCCGGCCTAGCGGGGCCTCCTACGAGCAGTACTTC,CASSLARPSGASYEQYF
TRBJ2-3,.,TRBD2,TRBV27,TGTGCCAGCAGTCCGCGTGGACTAGCGGGACGAAGAGATACGCAGTATTTT,CASSPRGLAGRRDTQYF
TRBJ2-7,.,TRBD2,TRBV9,TGTGCCAGCAGCGTAGGGAGGACTAGCGACATCTACGAGCAGTACTTC,CASSVGRTSDIYEQYF
TRBJ2-2,.,.,TRBV7-9,TGTGCCAGCTCCGCACAGGGCCTCAGGGTCTACACCGGGGAGCTGTTTTTT,CASSAQGLRVYTGELFF
TRBJ1-5,.,.,TRBV27,TGTGCCAGCAGTCCCCTCAGGACAGGCAATCAGCCCCAGCATTTT,CASSPLRTGNQPQHF
TRBJ1-2,.,TRBD1,TRBV9,TGTGCCAGCAGCCCCCTGGACAGGGACCGGCGTGGCTACACCTTC,CASSPLDRDRRGYTF
TRBJ2-7,.,TRBD2,TRBV10-1,TGCGCCAGCAGTGAGTTAATGACTAGCGTCGAGCAGTACTTC,CASSELMTSVEQYF
TRBJ2-3,.,TRBD2,TRBV7-9,TGTGCCAGCAGCCCTCGACTAGCGGGAGGGCCAGGGGGCACAGATACGCAGTATTTT,CASSPRLAGGPGGTDTQYF
TRBJ2-7,.,.,TRBV7-9,TGTGCCAGCAGCTTACCCCGCCACTACGAGCAGTACTTC,CASSLPRHYEQYF
TRBJ2-7,.,TRBD2,TRBV7-9,TGTGCCAGCAGCTTATTAGCGGGAGGGCCAGACTACGAGCAGTACTTC,CASSLLAGGPDYEQYF
TRBJ1-1,.,.,TRBV27,TGTGCCAGCAGTCCCCTTGAGCAGAACACTGAAGCTTTCTTT,CASSPLEQNTEAFF
TRBJ1-6,once,TRBD1,TRBV7-8,TGTGCCAGCAGCGTTGACAGGGGAAATAATTCACCCCTCCACTTT,CASSVDRGNNSPLHF
TRBJ2-3,.,.,TRBV27,TGTGCCAGCAGTTCCGACGGACAGTACACAGATACGCAGTATTTT,CASSSDGQYTDTQYF